The 31 T cell receptor beta chains reported below all come from one sample, sequenced in a study of cytomegalovirus exposure and HLA in healthy donors. This PCR relied on a set of 60 Vbeta primers and 13 Jbeta primers. The protocol was immunoSEQ multiplex PCR, while the TCRdb copy is restricted to in-frame clones and leaves out a portion. The table lists 150,000 to 200,000 clones, over 80% of them singletons. The sequencing sample was made of PBMCs. All receptors come from a woman under 30 in good health and CMV-seronegative.

The rearrangement joins TRBV18 to TRBJ2-1, with a weak D call TRBD2 (7 bases). The germline V gene encodes CDR1 KGHSH and CDR2 LQKENI. The CDR3 has 16 amino acids. V was trimmed by 3 bases and J by 9 bases, leaving 21 bases between them. This chain's CDR3 is CASSPPVGGASGEQFF. The CDR3 nucleotides are TGTGCCAGCTCACCTCCCGTGGGGGGGGCCTCGGGTGAGCAGTTCTTC.

Worth noting for this clone: The identical CDR3 is also encoded by other nucleotide sequences in the sample. The genes are TRBV19 and TRBJ1-1; D is perhaps TRBD1 (6 bases). This CDR3 contains 14 residues. Per germline, CDR1 LNHDA and CDR2 SQIVND (reference sequence). The V and J ends lost 2 bases and 1 base respectively, with 8 bases between them. The CDR3 DNA reads TGTGCCAGTAGTATAAGGACAGCGAACACTGAAGCTTTCTTT. Its protein is CASSIRTANTEAFF.

This clone was seen a single time. This chain uses TRBV6-5 with TRBJ1-2; D gene ambiguous. The V and J ends lost 5 bases and 7 bases respectively, with 11 bases between them. CDR1 is MNHEY and CDR2 is SVGAGI in the germline V gene. The CDR3 has 12 amino acids. CDR3 residues: CASSTGTAGYTF. CDR3 DNA sequence: TGTGCCAGCAGTACGGGAACTGCTGGCTACACCTTC.

The V call is TRBV29-1, the J call TRBJ1-2, with D possibly being TRBD1 (5 bases). The CDR3 consists of 13 residues. Germline values: CDR1 SQVTM, CDR2 ANQGSEA. The V gene lost 4 bases and the J gene lost 4 bases, with 13 bases spanning the gap. CDR3 loop: CSVARQTPYGYTF. The CDR3 DNA reads as TGCAGCGTTGCCAGACAGACTCCCTATGGCTACACCTTC. The variable domain in full, with the rest retrieved from reference TRBV29-1 and TRBJ1-2, is SAVISQKPSRDICQRGTSLTIQCQVDSQVTMMFWYRQQPGQSLTLIATANQGSEATYESGFVIDKFPISRPNLTFSTLTVSNMSPEDSSIYLCSVARQTPYGYTFGSGTRLTVV.

The J gene is TRBJ2-6, the V gene TRBV9; D perhaps matches TRBD1 (6 bases). CDR3 size: 13 residues. CDR1 is SGDLS and CDR2 is YYNGEE in the germline V gene. V lost 6 bases to trimming and J lost 7 bases, with 11 bases between them. DNA of the CDR3: TGTGCCAGCACCTCCGGGACAGCCAACGTCCTGACTTTC. It encodes CASTSGTANVLTF.

The V and J genes are TRBV29-1 and TRBJ1-2; 8 bases fit TRBD1. V dropped 7 bases and J dropped 3; count of bases not matched to a gene: 7. Per the germline V gene, CDR1 is SQVTM and CDR2 is ANQGSEA. This CDR3 comprises 13 residues. CDR3 sequence (DNA): TGCAGCGCTCAGTTACAGGGGGACTATGGCTACACCTTC. Translating gives CSAQLQGDYGYTF.

The chain carries TRBV5-1 and TRBJ2-3; 8 bases are shared with TRBD2. J was trimmed by 2 bases and V by 6 bases; bases with no gene match: 8. Per germline, CDR1 SGHRS and CDR2 YFSETQ. The CDR3 loop spans 15 amino acids. The CDR3 DNA reads TGCGCCAGCAAACCTGCGGGGGGCGCCACAGATACGCAGTATTTT. Its protein is CASKPAGGATDTQYF.

V gene TRBV6-1 combines with J gene TRBJ1-1, with TRBD1 matching over 7 bases. Germline V lookup: CDR1 MNHNS, CDR2 SASEGT. Trimming cost V 6 bases and J 9 bases; bases outside gene matches: 10. The CDR3 is made up of 13 amino acids. The CDR3 DNA reads as TGTGCCAGCAGGGCTCACTTGACAGGGAAAGCTTTCTTT. It translates to CASRAHLTGKAFF.

The rearrangement links TRBV27 to TRBJ2-5; 10 bases fit TRBD2. The germline CDR1 and CDR2 sequences are MNHEY and SMNVEV (reference sequence). V was pared by 6 bases and J by 7 bases, with 11 bases of the junction left unmatched. CDR3 length: 15 residues. For the CDR3, the DNA is TGTGCCAGCAGGGACCCGGCTAGCGGGGGAGTGACCCAGTACTTC. It translates to CASRDPASGGVTQYF.

This chain connects TRBV28 to TRBJ2-5; possibly TRBD2 for D (7 bases). TRBJ2-7 explains the end of the DNA better; the J call may be wrong. This CDR3 spans 13 amino acids. Germline V lookup: CDR1 MDHEN, CDR2 SYDVKM. CDR3 amino acids: CATGGTNSYEQYF. CDR3 in DNA: TGTGCCACCGGGGGGACAAATTCCTACGAGCAGTACTTC.

V and J are TRBV25-1 and TRBJ1-1; perhaps TRBD1 as D (5 bases). Germline CDR1 and CDR2: MGHDK and SYGVNS. V lost 8 bases, J lost 1 base, and 14 bases lay in between. CDR3 length: 14 residues. CDR3 region: CASRPWGENTEAFF. CDR3 in DNA: TGTGCCAGCCGTCCCTGGGGGGAGAACACTGAAGCTTTCTTT.

This clone was picked up one time. V usage is TRBV27 and J usage is TRBJ2-1, with 9 bases identical to TRBD2. CDR3 length equals 14 residues. The V and J ends lost 6 bases and 4 bases, in that order; junction bases with no gene match: 4. CDR1 MNHEY and CDR2 SMNVEV come from the germline V gene (reference sequence). CDR3: CASRAAGGYNEQFF. For the CDR3, the DNA is TGTGCCAGCAGAGCAGCGGGGGGTTACAATGAGCAGTTCTTC.

This clone was observed a few times. V and J are TRBV5-6 and TRBJ1-1, with D uncertain. Germline loops: CDR1 SGHDT, CDR2 YYEEEE. CDR3 length: 14 amino acids. Trimming left V 1 base short and J 2 bases short, with 9 bases between. The CDR3 loop reads CASSLWQLNTEAFF. The CDR3 DNA is TGTGCCAGCAGCTTGTGGCAGTTAAACACTGAAGCTTTCTTT.

The rearrangement links TRBV7-2 to TRBJ2-7; 9 positions match TRBD1. The germline V gene encodes CDR1 SGHTA and CDR2 FQGNSA. The length of the CDR3 is 15 residues. V dropped 4 bases and J dropped 2; count of bases not matched to a gene: 6. This CDR3 reads CASSSNRGLAYEQYF. CDR3 nucleotides: TGTGCCAGCAGCTCAAACAGGGGGCTAGCCTACGAGCAGTACTTC. Supplemented by reference TRBV7-2 and TRBJ2-7, the full variable domain reads GAGVSQSPSNKVTEKGKDVELRCDPISGHTALYWYRQSLGQGLEFLIYFQGNSAPDKSGLPSDRFSAERTGGSVSTLTIQRTQQEDSAVYLCASSSNRGLAYEQYFGPGTRLTVT.

The rearrangement joins TRBV20-1 to TRBJ1-4; no reliable D call. Deletions cut 7 bases from V and 10 bases from J, with 13 bases between. There are 11 residues in the CDR3. Germline V gene sequence: CDR1 DFQATT, CDR2 SNEGSKA (reference sequence). DNA for the CDR3: TGCAGTGGGGAGAAGTCGGGAAAACTGTTTTTT. It is translated as CSGEKSGKLFF.

The chain combines TRBV2 with TRBJ1-5; no reliable D call. Per germline, CDR1 SNHLY and CDR2 FYNNEI. The CDR3 runs 11 residues. V was pared by 6 bases and J by 3 bases, with 3 bases between. The CDR3 loop is CASRYNQPQHF. The CDR3 DNA sequence: TGTGCCAGCAGATACAATCAGCCCCAGCATTTT.

This chain joins TRBV30 and TRBJ2-7, with 7 positions matching TRBD2. The CDR3 has 11 residues. The junction had 1 base not matched to a gene; V was cut back by 2 bases and J by 6 bases. Looked up from germline, CDR1 is GTSNPN and CDR2 is SVGIG (reference sequence). The CDR3 DNA reads TGTGCCTGGAGTCCGGGAGGCGAGCAGTACTTC. Encoded protein: CAWSPGGEQYF.

The chain combines TRBV5-6 with TRBJ2-1; 7 bases match TRBD1. This CDR3 spans 16 amino acids. The trim removed 4 bases at V and 0 bases at J, leaving 7 bases unmatched. CDR1 is SGHDT, CDR2 YYEEEE, per germline. The DNA for the CDR3 is TGTGCCAGCAGCCTACAGGGGAAGCTCTCCTACAATGAGCAGTTCTTC. Residues: CASSLQGKLSYNEQFF.

V usage is TRBV7-2 and J usage is TRBJ1-1; D not certain. The V and J ends lost 3 bases and 4 bases respectively, with 12 bases between them. Looked up from germline, CDR1 is SGHTA and CDR2 is FQGNSA. The CDR3 is 14 residues long. CDR3 loop: CASSLLREGTEAFF. CDR3 DNA sequence: TGTGCCAGCAGCTTGTTAAGGGAGGGCACTGAAGCTTTCTTT.

For the CDR3, the DNA is TGTGCCAGCAGCCAAGCACTAGCGGGGGATGAGCAGTTCTTC. Its protein product is CASSQALAGDEQFF. The rearrangement joins TRBV4-2 to TRBJ2-1, with TRBD2 identical over 11 bases. The length of the CDR3 is 14 residues. The J segment lost 8 bases and the V segment lost 1 base, leaving 1 base of the junction unmatched. Germline CDR1 LGHNA, CDR2 YNFKEQ.

This rearrangement joins TRBV18 to TRBJ1-1; perhaps TRBD1 as D (5 bases). This CDR3 is built from 12 residues. Germline-derived CDR1 and CDR2 are KGHSH and LQKENI. The germline V and J ends were trimmed by 3 bases and 8 bases, with 10 bases remaining between them. The CDR3, as DNA: TGTGCCAGCTCACCTCGACAGCCCGAAGCTTTCTTT. Amino acid sequence: CASSPRQPEAFF.

This CDR3 is CASSLGGRELFF. The CDR3 bases are TGTGCCAGCAGTTTAGGGGGCCGGGAGCTGTTTTTT. The chain joins TRBV28 to TRBJ2-2; D is possibly TRBD1 (6 bases). The CDR3 runs 12 residues. Germline V lookup: CDR1 MDHEN, CDR2 SYDVKM. Trimming took 2 bases from V and 9 from J, leaving 7 bases between them.

The chain links TRBV2 to TRBJ2-5, with a tentative D call TRBD1 (8 bases). V lost 3 bases, J lost 4 bases, and 27 bases lay in between. The CDR3 loop spans 19 amino acids. The germline gives CDR1 SNHLY, CDR2 FYNNEI. CDR3 DNA: TGTGCCAGCAGTGAGGCGGCAGGGGGCTTTATCGGGGGGAGAGAGACCCAGTACTTC. Translation gives CASSEAAGGFIGGRETQYF.

The gene calls are TRBV10-1 and TRBJ1-2; D unclear. CDR1 is WNHNN, CDR2 SYGVQD, per germline (reference sequence). CDR3 length: 13 residues. V lost 4 bases, J lost 5 bases, and 11 bases lay in between. CDR3 nucleotide sequence: TGCGCCAGCAGTGGAAGGAGAGGGTATGGCTACACCTTC. Encoded protein: CASSGRRGYGYTF.

The chain is built from TRBV27 and TRBJ2-5; D may be TRBD1 (6 bases). The CDR3 has 15 amino acids. Per the germline V gene, CDR1 is MNHEY and CDR2 is SMNVEV (reference sequence). V shed 6 bases and J shed 9 bases, with 23 bases lying between them. In DNA form, the CDR3 reads TGTGCCAGCAGGGCCGGGACAACCCCAAGAGACCCCCAGTACTTC. Residues: CASRAGTTPRDPQYF.

The rearrangement uses TRBV10-1 and TRBJ1-2; no clear D gene. The germline CDR1 and CDR2 sequences are WNHNN and SYGVQD (reference sequence). The CDR3 runs to 13 residues. The V end lost 1 base, the J end lost 2 bases, and 5 bases lay between the germline ends. The CDR3 protein is CASSELQNYGYTF. Written as DNA, the CDR3 is TGCGCCAGCAGTGAGTTACAGAACTATGGCTACACCTTC.

The chain couples TRBV29-1 to TRBJ2-7; D is uncertain. The V and J ends lost 1 base and 2 bases respectively, with 9 bases between them. Germline V gives CDR1 SQVTM, CDR2 ANQGSEA. There are 13 residues in the CDR3. Here the CDR3 reads CSVEAQVPYEQYF. CDR3 nucleotide sequence: TGCAGCGTTGAAGCTCAGGTTCCCTACGAGCAGTACTTC.

The chain is built from TRBV21-1 and TRBJ1-2; the table's D call, TRBD1, was not checked against the DNA. TRBV21-1 is flagged as a pseudogene. The CDR3 consists of 15 residues. The DNA for the CDR3 is TGTGCCAGCAGCCACCGGGACAGCCGTTATGATGGCTACACCTTC. Amino acid sequence: CASSHRDSRYDGYTF.

There are a few counts of this clone. V usage is TRBV12-5 and J usage is TRBJ2-2; maybe TRBD1 (6 bases). V lost 3 bases and J lost 4, with 12 bases in between. This CDR3 is built from 15 residues. Germline V gives CDR1 LGHNT, CDR2 FRNRAP. The CDR3 is CASGFGGAGTGELFF. The DNA of the CDR3 is TGTGCTAGTGGTTTTGGGGGCGCGGGCACCGGGGAGCTGTTTTTT. Filled out from reference TRBV12-5 and TRBJ2-2, the complete variable domain reads DARVTQTPRHKVTEMGQEVTMRCQPILGHNTVFWYRQTMMQGLELLAYFRNRAPLDDSGMPKDRFSAEMPDATLATLKIQPSEPRDSAVYFCASGFGGAGTGELFFGEGSRLTVL.

V is TRBV5-4 and J is TRBJ2-1, with 9 bases identical to TRBD1. This CDR3 spans 15 amino acids. Germline V lookup: CDR1 SGHNT, CDR2 YYREEE (reference sequence). J was trimmed by 0 bases and V by 7 bases; bases with no gene match: 5. This CDR3 is CASQRTGDSYNEQFF. CDR3 DNA sequence: TGTGCCAGCCAAAGGACAGGGGACTCCTACAATGAGCAGTTCTTC.

The CDR3 here is CASKTGTPAYEQYF. The DNA of the CDR3 is TGTGCCAGCAAAACGGGGACACCCGCCTACGAGCAGTACTTC. The rearrangement joins TRBV28 to TRBJ2-7, with D possibly matching TRBD1 (6 bases). V was shortened by 7 bases and J by 2 bases, with 15 bases between the two germline ends. The CDR3 totals 14 residues. CDR1 is MDHEN, CDR2 SYDVKM, per germline.